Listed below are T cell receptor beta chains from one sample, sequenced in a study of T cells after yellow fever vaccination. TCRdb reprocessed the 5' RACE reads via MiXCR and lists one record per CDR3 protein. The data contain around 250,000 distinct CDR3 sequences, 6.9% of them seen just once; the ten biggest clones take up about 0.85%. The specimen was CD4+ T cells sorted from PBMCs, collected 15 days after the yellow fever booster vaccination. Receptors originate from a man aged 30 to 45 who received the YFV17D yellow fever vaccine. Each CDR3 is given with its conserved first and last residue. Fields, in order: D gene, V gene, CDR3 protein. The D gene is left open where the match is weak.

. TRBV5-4 CASSSGLRGYNEQFF
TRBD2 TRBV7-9 CASSLARGNEQFF
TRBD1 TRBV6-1 CASSGTGINTEAFF
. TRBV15 CATSKGDREQYF
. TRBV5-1 CASSPARNNSPLHF
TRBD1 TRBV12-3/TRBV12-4 CASSHGTDYGYTF
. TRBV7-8 CASSSPTQDRSSYNEQFF
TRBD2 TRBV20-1 CSATEGQIAGFFYEQYF
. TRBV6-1 CASSEEPGALGYTF
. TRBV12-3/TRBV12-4 CASSSPGLVNIQYF
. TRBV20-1 CSARDSRLTKGETQYF
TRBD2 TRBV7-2 CASSLALANNEQFF
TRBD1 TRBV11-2 CASSLEGRGVWEKLFF
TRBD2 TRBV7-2 CASSLGGRVGYEQYF
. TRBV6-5 CASRHTGELFF
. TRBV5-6 CASSSTGRGTYEQYF
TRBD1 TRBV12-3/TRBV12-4 CASSFNRGPLTYEQYF
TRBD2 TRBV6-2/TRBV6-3 CASSLAGAAGELFF
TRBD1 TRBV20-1 CSASRQGAYIQPQHF
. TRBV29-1 CSVVGDIAFF
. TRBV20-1 CSARDRRGSTDTQYF
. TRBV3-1 CASSQALADTIF
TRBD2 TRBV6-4 CASSRTPTSGRSSYNEQFF
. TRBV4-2 CASSQDAGSNYEQYF
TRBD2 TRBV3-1 CASSQEAGVALNEQFF
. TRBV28 CASSLFRRFSYNEQFF
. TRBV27 CASSLLAGANEQFF
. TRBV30 CAWGRDNYGYTF
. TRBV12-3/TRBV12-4 CASSLGFSYEQYF
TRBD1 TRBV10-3 CAISPEQGPYEQYF
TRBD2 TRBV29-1 CSVLPGLNTDTQYF